These T cell receptor beta chains were read from a single sample in a study of T-cell reconstitution after alpha-beta-depleted transplantation in children. One entry per CDR3 protein, called by TCRdb with MiXCR from the PCR reads. The repertoire includes around 370,000 distinct CDR3 sequences, 10% to 13% of them detected once, and approximately 2.3% sits in the top ten. Sequencing was performed on PBMCs from the stem cell graft donor, taken from the stem cell graft. Receptor source: a human donor who donated a stem cell graft to a child with acute lymphoblastic leukemia. Each CDR3 is given with its conserved first and last residue. The order of the fields is D gene, clone size, V gene, J gene, CDR3 DNA, CDR3 protein. D genes are given only for firm matches. Clone size, where shown, is once, few, many, or a class for clones that have expanded.

d_gene: TRBD2
abundance: .
v_gene: TRBV20-1
j_gene: TRBJ2-1
CDR3nt: TGCAGTGCTAATATGGTTCCACTAGCGGGAGGAGGGTCCTACAATGAGCAGTTCTTC
CDR3aa: CSANMVPLAGGGSYNEQFF

d_gene: .
abundance: many
v_gene: TRBV12-3/TRBV12-4
j_gene: TRBJ2-1
CDR3nt: TGTGCCAGCAGTTTAACGGTGAATGAGCAGTTCTTC
CDR3aa: CASSLTVNEQFF

d_gene: .
abundance: many
v_gene: TRBV12-3/TRBV12-4
j_gene: TRBJ2-7
CDR3nt: TGTGCCAGCAGCCAAAAGGGACCCTACGAGCAGTACTTC
CDR3aa: CASSQKGPYEQYF

d_gene: .
abundance: few
v_gene: TRBV20-1
j_gene: TRBJ2-7
CDR3nt: TGCAGTGCCCTACAGGGAGAATTCTACGAGCAGTACTTC
CDR3aa: CSALQGEFYEQYF

d_gene: .
abundance: many
v_gene: TRBV10-1
j_gene: TRBJ2-3
CDR3nt: TGCGCCAGCAGTGAGAGTCGGGTAGATACGCAGTATTTT
CDR3aa: CASSESRVDTQYF

d_gene: TRBD2
abundance: few
v_gene: TRBV4-1
j_gene: TRBJ2-3
CDR3nt: TGCGCCAGCAGCCAAGAAGGGTTGAGCGGGAGGGCCGGTACGCAGTATTTT
CDR3aa: CASSQEGLSGRAGTQYF

d_gene: .
abundance: .
v_gene: TRBV20-1
j_gene: TRBJ1-5
CDR3nt: TGCAGTGCTACCATGACTCGGCAGCCCCAGCATTTT
CDR3aa: CSATMTRQPQHF

d_gene: .
abundance: .
v_gene: TRBV3-1
j_gene: TRBJ2-3
CDR3nt: TGTGCCAGCAGCCCTATCCCCTCAGATACGCAGTATTTT
CDR3aa: CASSPIPSDTQYF

d_gene: TRBD1
abundance: few
v_gene: TRBV28
j_gene: TRBJ1-1
CDR3nt: TGTGCCAGCAGTTTAGGGGACAGTGAAGCTTTCTTT
CDR3aa: CASSLGDSEAFF

d_gene: .
abundance: many
v_gene: TRBV12-3/TRBV12-4
j_gene: TRBJ1-2
CDR3nt: TGTGCCAGCAGTCCACAGGGAGACTATGGCTACACCTTC
CDR3aa: CASSPQGDYGYTF

d_gene: .
abundance: .
v_gene: TRBV20-1
j_gene: TRBJ2-3
CDR3nt: TGCAGTGCGCGGGCAGTAACAGATACGCAGTATTTT
CDR3aa: CSARAVTDTQYF

d_gene: .
abundance: .
v_gene: TRBV12-3/TRBV12-4
j_gene: TRBJ1-2
CDR3nt: TGTGCCAGCAGTTTATACGGGAGGGTGAGCTTC
CDR3aa: CASSLYGRVSF

d_gene: .
abundance: .
v_gene: TRBV4-3
j_gene: TRBJ1-2
CDR3nt: TGCGCCAGCAGCCAAGTTATTGGCGGGGACTATGGCTACACCTTC
CDR3aa: CASSQVIGGDYGYTF

d_gene: .
abundance: many
v_gene: TRBV12-3/TRBV12-4
j_gene: TRBJ2-7
CDR3nt: TGTGCCAGCGGGAAACAGGGAGAGCACGAGCAGTACTTC
CDR3aa: CASGKQGEHEQYF

d_gene: .
abundance: .
v_gene: TRBV28
j_gene: TRBJ2-1
CDR3nt: TGTGCCACGACCAAGGACTGGGCGAATGAGCAGTTCTTC
CDR3aa: CATTKDWANEQFF

d_gene: TRBD1
abundance: .
v_gene: TRBV12-3/TRBV12-4
j_gene: TRBJ2-5
CDR3nt: TGTGCCAGCAGTTTCGGACAGGGGATAGGAGAGACCCAGTACTTC
CDR3aa: CASSFGQGIGETQYF

d_gene: TRBD2
abundance: many
v_gene: TRBV29-1
j_gene: TRBJ2-7
CDR3nt: TGCAGCGTTGCGCTAGCGGGGCCCTCCTACGAGCAGTACTTC
CDR3aa: CSVALAGPSYEQYF

d_gene: TRBD1
abundance: many
v_gene: TRBV20-1
j_gene: TRBJ2-7
CDR3nt: TGCAGTGCGACGAGACAGGGCTACGAGCAGTACTTC
CDR3aa: CSATRQGYEQYF

d_gene: .
abundance: .
v_gene: TRBV24-1
j_gene: TRBJ2-2
CDR3nt: TGTGCCACCAGTGATTTCGGGCAGGGACCGGGGACCGGGGAGCTGTTTTTT
CDR3aa: CATSDFGQGPGTGELFF

d_gene: TRBD2
abundance: few
v_gene: TRBV4-1
j_gene: TRBJ2-7
CDR3nt: TGCGCCAGCAGCCAAGTTGGAACGGGAGGGATCTACGAGCAGTACTTC
CDR3aa: CASSQVGTGGIYEQYF

d_gene: TRBD2
abundance: .
v_gene: TRBV10-3
j_gene: TRBJ2-1
CDR3nt: TGTGCCATCAGTTACAGCGGGGGCAGCTCCTACAATGAGCAGTTCTTC
CDR3aa: CAISYSGGSSYNEQFF

d_gene: .
abundance: .
v_gene: TRBV7-9
j_gene: TRBJ2-1
CDR3nt: TGTGCCAGCAGCTCCACGCGTAGCGAGCCCCGCGGAAATGAGCAGTTCTTC
CDR3aa: CASSSTRSEPRGNEQFF

d_gene: TRBD1
abundance: many
v_gene: TRBV9
j_gene: TRBJ1-2
CDR3nt: TGTGCCAGCAGCGGCCGGGACAGGGTTATCTATGGCTACACCTTC
CDR3aa: CASSGRDRVIYGYTF

d_gene: TRBD1
abundance: .
v_gene: TRBV20-1
j_gene: TRBJ1-1
CDR3nt: TGCAGTGCTAGAGATTTGGGGACAGGCAGTGGGTACACTGAAGCTTTCTTT
CDR3aa: CSARDLGTGSGYTEAFF

d_gene: .
abundance: .
v_gene: TRBV19
j_gene: TRBJ1-1
CDR3nt: TGTGCCAGTAGCCAATACATGAACACTGAAGCTTTCTTT
CDR3aa: CASSQYMNTEAFF

d_gene: .
abundance: few
v_gene: TRBV7-2
j_gene: TRBJ2-7
CDR3nt: TGTGCCAGCAGCCCGGGGACTTTCCGCGAGCAGTACTTC
CDR3aa: CASSPGTFREQYF

d_gene: .
abundance: many
v_gene: TRBV14
j_gene: TRBJ2-7
CDR3nt: TGTGCCAGCAGCCAACAAGATCTAAGGATCTCCTACGAGCAGTACTTC
CDR3aa: CASSQQDLRISYEQYF

d_gene: .
abundance: few
v_gene: TRBV25-1
j_gene: TRBJ1-1
CDR3nt: TGTGCCAGCACCCTGGGGGGGTGGAACACTGAAGCTTTCTTT
CDR3aa: CASTLGGWNTEAFF

d_gene: .
abundance: many
v_gene: TRBV6-4
j_gene: TRBJ2-3
CDR3nt: TGTGCCAGCAGTGAAGTGGGAGAGGCAGATACGCAGTATTTT
CDR3aa: CASSEVGEADTQYF

d_gene: .
abundance: few
v_gene: TRBV11-2
j_gene: TRBJ2-7
CDR3nt: TGTGCCAGCAGCGTCGGACTTTCCTACGAGCAGTACTTC
CDR3aa: CASSVGLSYEQYF

d_gene: .
abundance: many
v_gene: TRBV4-3
j_gene: TRBJ2-5
CDR3nt: TGCGCCAGCAGCCAAGAACTGATGGTAGGGATACAAGAGACCCAGTACTTC
CDR3aa: CASSQELMVGIQETQYF

d_gene: .
abundance: many
v_gene: TRBV4-1
j_gene: TRBJ2-7
CDR3nt: TGCGCCAGCAGCGTCCGGACAATGGACGAGCAGTACTTC
CDR3aa: CASSVRTMDEQYF

d_gene: .
abundance: few
v_gene: TRBV4-2
j_gene: TRBJ2-5
CDR3nt: TGTGCCAGCAGCCAAGATGGACGGGCCCAAGAGACCCAGTACTTC
CDR3aa: CASSQDGRAQETQYF

d_gene: .
abundance: many
v_gene: TRBV4-1
j_gene: TRBJ2-3
CDR3nt: TGCGCCAGCAGCTCCGCGGGGTTCACAGATACGCAGTATTTT
CDR3aa: CASSSAGFTDTQYF

d_gene: TRBD2
abundance: .
v_gene: TRBV9
j_gene: TRBJ2-4
CDR3nt: TGTGCCAGCAGCGTAGGGTTAGCGGGAGGGCCGGGGAGCATTCAGTACTTC
CDR3aa: CASSVGLAGGPGSIQYF

d_gene: TRBD2
abundance: .
v_gene: TRBV9
j_gene: TRBJ2-7
CDR3nt: TGTGCCAGCAGCGTCTTTCCTAGCGGGGGGGCTGGGGAGCAGTACTTC
CDR3aa: CASSVFPSGGAGEQYF

d_gene: TRBD2
abundance: many
v_gene: TRBV28
j_gene: TRBJ2-1
CDR3nt: TGTGCCAGCAGACTAAGCCCAGCGGGATTGAATGAGCAGTTCTTC
CDR3aa: CASRLSPAGLNEQFF

d_gene: .
abundance: .
v_gene: TRBV5-1
j_gene: TRBJ2-3
CDR3nt: TGCGCCAGCAGCCCAAACAGGGCAGATACGCAGTATTTT
CDR3aa: CASSPNRADTQYF

d_gene: .
abundance: .
v_gene: TRBV27
j_gene: TRBJ1-1
CDR3nt: TGTGCCAGCAGTTGGGGGACTGACACCACTGAAGCTTTCTTT
CDR3aa: CASSWGTDTTEAFF

d_gene: .
abundance: few
v_gene: TRBV12-3/TRBV12-4
j_gene: TRBJ2-1
CDR3nt: TGTGCCAGCAGTTTCACAGGGTACTGGTACAATGAGCAGTTCTTC
CDR3aa: CASSFTGYWYNEQFF